This T cell receptor beta chain came from a study of control samples from healthy donors and cancer patients. Germline CDR1 reads LNHDA; CDR2 reads SQIVND (reference sequence). The CDR3 is 15 amino acids. V was pared by 3 bases and J by 6 bases, with 11 bases of the junction left unmatched. Clones were read by immunoSEQ multiplex PCR, and TCRdb kept only the in-frame ones, dropping some. The table has roughly 120,000 clones, just over 90% seen once. The J gene is TRBJ2-7, the V gene TRBV19, with 7 nucleotides matching TRBD1. This clonotype was obtained from a woman under 30 in good health. What was sequenced was blood. The CDR3 reads CASSIQGDPPLEQYF. In DNA form, the CDR3 reads TGTGCCAGTAGTATCCAGGGGGACCCCCCCCTCGAGCAGTACTTC.